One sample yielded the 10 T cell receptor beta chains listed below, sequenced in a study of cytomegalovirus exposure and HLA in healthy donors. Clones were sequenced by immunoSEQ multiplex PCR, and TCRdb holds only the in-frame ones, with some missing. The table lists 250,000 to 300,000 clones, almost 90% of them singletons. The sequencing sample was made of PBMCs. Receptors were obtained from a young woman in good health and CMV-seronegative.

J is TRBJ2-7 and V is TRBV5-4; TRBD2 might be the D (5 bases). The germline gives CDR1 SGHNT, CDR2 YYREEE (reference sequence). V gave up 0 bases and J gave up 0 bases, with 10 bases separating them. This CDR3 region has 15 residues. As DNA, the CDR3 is TGTGCCAGCAGCTTGGGGACTCCGAGCTCCTACGAGCAGTACTTC. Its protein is CASSLGTPSSYEQYF.

CDR3 residues: CASTPAGGWGTEAFF. The CDR3 DNA is TGTGCCAGTACTCCCGCAGGGGGCTGGGGGACTGAAGCTTTCTTT. The rearrangement joins TRBV19 to TRBJ1-1, with 8 bases identical to TRBD1. The CDR3 totals 15 residues. CDR1 is LNHDA, CDR2 SQIVND, per germline (reference sequence). V shed 7 bases and J 5 bases; nucleotides not matched to a gene: 12.

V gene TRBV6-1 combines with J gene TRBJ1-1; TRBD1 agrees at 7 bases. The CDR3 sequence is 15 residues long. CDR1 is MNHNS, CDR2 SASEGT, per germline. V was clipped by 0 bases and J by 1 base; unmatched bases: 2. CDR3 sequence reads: CASSEAGTENTEAFF. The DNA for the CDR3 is TGTGCCAGCAGTGAAGCAGGGACAGAGAACACTGAAGCTTTCTTT.

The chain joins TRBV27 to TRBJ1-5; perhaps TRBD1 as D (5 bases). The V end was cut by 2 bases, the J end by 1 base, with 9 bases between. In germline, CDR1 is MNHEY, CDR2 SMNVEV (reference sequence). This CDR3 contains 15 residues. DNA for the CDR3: TGTGCCAGCAGTTTAGGAGGGGCGAGCAATCAGCCCCAGCATTTT. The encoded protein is CASSLGGASNQPQHF.

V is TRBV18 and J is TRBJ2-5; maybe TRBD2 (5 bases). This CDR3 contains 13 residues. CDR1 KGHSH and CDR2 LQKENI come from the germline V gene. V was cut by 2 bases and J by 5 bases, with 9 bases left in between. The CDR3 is CASSPGEFETQYF. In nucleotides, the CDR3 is TGTGCCAGCTCACCAGGGGAGTTCGAGACCCAGTACTTC.

The CDR3 reads CASSLGADTQYF. The CDR3 bases are TGTGCCAGCAGCTTAGGGGCAGATACGCAGTATTTT. The V and J genes are TRBV5-6 and TRBJ2-3; weak D call: TRBD1 (5 bases). The length of the CDR3 is 12 residues. Looked up from germline, CDR1 is SGHDT and CDR2 is YYEEEE. V lost 2 bases and J 4 bases, leaving 5 bases between the germline ends.

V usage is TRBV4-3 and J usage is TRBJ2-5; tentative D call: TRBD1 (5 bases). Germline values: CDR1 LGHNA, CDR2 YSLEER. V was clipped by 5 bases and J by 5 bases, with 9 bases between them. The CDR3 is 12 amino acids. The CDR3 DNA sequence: TGCGCCAGCAGCAGGGGTGCGGAGACCCAGTACTTC. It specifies CASSRGAETQYF.

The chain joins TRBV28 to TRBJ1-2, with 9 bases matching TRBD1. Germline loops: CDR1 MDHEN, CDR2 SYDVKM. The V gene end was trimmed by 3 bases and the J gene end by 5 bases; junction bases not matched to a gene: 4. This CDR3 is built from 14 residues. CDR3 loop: CASSFLTGGYGYTF. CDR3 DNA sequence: TGTGCCAGCAGTTTTTTGACAGGGGGGTATGGCTACACCTTC.

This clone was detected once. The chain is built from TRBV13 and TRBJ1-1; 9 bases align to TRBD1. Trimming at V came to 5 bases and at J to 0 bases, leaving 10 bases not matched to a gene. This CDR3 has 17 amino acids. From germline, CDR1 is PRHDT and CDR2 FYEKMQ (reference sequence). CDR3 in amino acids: CASSPSPGTGMNTEAFF. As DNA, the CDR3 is TGTGCCAGCAGCCCAAGTCCCGGGACAGGGATGAACACTGAAGCTTTCTTT.

This CDR3 is CASRFIAGGNTIYF. The CDR3 DNA sequence: TGCGCCAGCAGGTTCATAGCCGGTGGAAACACCATATATTTT. The chain links TRBV5-1 to TRBJ1-3; D is ambiguous. Germline CDR1 and CDR2: SGHRS and YFSETQ. This CDR3 contains 14 residues. V dropped 5 bases and J dropped 3 bases, with 12 bases sitting between them.